This T cell receptor (beta chain) was recorded in a study of a mutant IDH1 vaccine in newly diagnosed glioma. About this clone: Its specificity is unknown.

Sequenced by immunoSEQ multiplex PCR; TCRdb stores in-frame clones only, minus some. The top ten clones hold about 4% of a sample with 65,000 or so clones, 70% to 90% of them seen once. Time point indicated: week 23, last vaccination. A 20-mer mutant IDH1 peptide at 300 ug was injected subcutaneously with topical imiquimod. The J segment lost 4 bases and the V segment lost 3 bases, leaving 5 bases of the junction unmatched. CDR1 and CDR2 (germline): LNHNV, YYDKDF (reference sequence). The CDR3 is made up of 14 amino acids. The receptor was derived from a man aged 30 to 45 with glioma. Sequenced here: PBMCs, sampled from a glioma patient whose treatment included an IDH1 peptide vaccine. The chain couples TRBV15 to TRBJ1-2; 7 bases are a match to TRBD1. As DNA, the CDR3 is TGTGCCACCAGCAGGAGTGGGACAGCCTATGGCTACACCTTC. This translates into CATSRSGTAYGYTF.